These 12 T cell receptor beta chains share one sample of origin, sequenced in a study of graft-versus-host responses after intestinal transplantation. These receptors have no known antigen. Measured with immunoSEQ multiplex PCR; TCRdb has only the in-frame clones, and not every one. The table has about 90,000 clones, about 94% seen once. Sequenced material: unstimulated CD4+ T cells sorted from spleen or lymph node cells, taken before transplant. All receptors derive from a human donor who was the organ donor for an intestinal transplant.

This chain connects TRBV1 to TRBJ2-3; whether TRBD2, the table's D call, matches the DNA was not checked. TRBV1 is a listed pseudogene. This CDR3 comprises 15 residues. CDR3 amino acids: CTRLPGLAARDTQYF. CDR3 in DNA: TGCACCAGGCTCCCGGGACTAGCCGCACGAGATACGCAGTATTTT.

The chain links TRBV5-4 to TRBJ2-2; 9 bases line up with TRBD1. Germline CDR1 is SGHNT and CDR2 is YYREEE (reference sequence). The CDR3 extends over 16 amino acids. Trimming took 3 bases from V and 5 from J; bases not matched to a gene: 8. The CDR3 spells CASSSSGTGRTGELFF. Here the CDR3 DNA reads TGTGCCAGCAGCTCCTCCGGGACAGGGCGGACCGGGGAGCTGTTTTTT.

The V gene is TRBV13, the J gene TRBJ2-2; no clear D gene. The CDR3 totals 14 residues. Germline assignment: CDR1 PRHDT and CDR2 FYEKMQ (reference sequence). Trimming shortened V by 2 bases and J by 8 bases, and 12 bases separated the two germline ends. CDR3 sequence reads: CASSLLSPRGELFF. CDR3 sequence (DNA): TGTGCCAGCAGCTTACTGAGCCCTAGGGGGGAGCTGTTTTTT.

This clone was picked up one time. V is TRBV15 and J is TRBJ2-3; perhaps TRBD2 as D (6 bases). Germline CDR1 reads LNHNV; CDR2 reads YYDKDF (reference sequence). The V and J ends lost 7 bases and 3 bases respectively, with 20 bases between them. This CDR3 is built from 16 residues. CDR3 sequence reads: CATTDPYGGVTDTQYF. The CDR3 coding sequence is TGTGCCACCACCGACCCCTACGGAGGGGTGACAGATACGCAGTATTTT.

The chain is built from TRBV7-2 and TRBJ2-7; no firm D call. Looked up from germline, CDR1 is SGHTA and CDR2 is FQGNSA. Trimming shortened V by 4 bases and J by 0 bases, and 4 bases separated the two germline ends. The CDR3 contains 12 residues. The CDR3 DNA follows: TGTGCCAGCAGCTCCTTCTCCTACGAGCAGTACTTC. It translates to CASSSFSYEQYF.

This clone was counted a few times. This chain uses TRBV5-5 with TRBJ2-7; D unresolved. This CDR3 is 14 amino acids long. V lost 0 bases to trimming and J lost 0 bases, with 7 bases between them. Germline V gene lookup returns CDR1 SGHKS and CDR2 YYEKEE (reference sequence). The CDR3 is CASSLEVSSYEQYF. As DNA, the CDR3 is TGTGCCAGCAGCTTGGAGGTTAGCTCCTACGAGCAGTACTTC.

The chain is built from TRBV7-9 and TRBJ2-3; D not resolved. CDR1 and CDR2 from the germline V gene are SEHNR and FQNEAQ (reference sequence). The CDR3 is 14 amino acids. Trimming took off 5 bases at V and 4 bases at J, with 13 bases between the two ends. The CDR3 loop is CASSIHGTADTQYF. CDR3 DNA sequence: TGTGCCAGCAGCATACACGGAACAGCAGATACGCAGTATTTT.

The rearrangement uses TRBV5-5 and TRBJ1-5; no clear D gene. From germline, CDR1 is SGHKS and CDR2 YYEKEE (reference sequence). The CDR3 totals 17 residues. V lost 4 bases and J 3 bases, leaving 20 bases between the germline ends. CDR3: CASSPWGVAGTNQPQHF. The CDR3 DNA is TGTGCCAGCAGCCCCTGGGGAGTAGCAGGTACCAATCAGCCCCAGCATTTT.

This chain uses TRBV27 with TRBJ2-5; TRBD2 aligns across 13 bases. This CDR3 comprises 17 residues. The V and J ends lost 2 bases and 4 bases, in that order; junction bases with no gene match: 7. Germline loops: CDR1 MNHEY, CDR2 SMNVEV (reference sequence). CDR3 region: CASSLRLLAGGTETQYF. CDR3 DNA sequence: TGTGCCAGCAGTTTAAGGCTACTAGCGGGGGGGACAGAGACCCAGTACTTC.

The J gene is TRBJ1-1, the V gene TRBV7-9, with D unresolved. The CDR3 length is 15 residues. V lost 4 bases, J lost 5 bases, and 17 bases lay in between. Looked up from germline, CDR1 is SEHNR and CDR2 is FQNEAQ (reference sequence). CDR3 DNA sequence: TGTGCCAGCAGCTCTCCCGGCCGGGTTCGAACTGAAGCTTTCTTT. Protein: CASSSPGRVRTEAFF.

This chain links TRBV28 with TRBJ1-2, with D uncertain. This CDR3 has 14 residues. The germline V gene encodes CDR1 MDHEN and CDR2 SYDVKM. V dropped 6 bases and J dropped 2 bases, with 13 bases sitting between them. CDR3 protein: CASRRHSVNYGYTF. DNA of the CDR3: TGTGCCAGCAGGAGACACTCCGTGAACTATGGCTACACCTTC.

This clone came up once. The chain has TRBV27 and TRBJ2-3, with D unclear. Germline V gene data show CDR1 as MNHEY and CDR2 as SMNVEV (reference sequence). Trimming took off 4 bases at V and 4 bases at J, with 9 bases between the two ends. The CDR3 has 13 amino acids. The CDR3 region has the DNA TGTGCCAGCAGTTCCTTACCGGCAGATACGCAGTATTTT. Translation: CASSSLPADTQYF.